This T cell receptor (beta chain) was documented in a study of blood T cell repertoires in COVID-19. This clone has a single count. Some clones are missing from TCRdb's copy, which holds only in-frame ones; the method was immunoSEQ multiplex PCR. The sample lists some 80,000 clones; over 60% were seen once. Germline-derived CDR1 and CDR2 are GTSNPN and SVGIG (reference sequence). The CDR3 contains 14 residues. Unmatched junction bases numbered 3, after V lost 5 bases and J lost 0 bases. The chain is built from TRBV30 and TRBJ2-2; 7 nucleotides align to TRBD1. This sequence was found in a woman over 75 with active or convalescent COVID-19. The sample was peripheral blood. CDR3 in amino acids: CAWDQGANTGELFF. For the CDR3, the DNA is TGTGCCTGGGATCAGGGGGCGAACACCGGGGAGCTGTTTTTT.